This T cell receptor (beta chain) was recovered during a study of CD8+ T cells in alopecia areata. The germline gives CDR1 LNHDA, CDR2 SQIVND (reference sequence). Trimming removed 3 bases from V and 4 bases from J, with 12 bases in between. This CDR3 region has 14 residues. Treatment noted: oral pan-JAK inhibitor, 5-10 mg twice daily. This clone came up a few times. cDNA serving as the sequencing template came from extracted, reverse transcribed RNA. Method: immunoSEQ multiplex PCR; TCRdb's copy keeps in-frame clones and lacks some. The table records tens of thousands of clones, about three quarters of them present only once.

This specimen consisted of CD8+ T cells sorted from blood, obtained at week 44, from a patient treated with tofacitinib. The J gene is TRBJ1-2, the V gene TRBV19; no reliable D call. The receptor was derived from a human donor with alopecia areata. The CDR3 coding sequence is TGTGCCAGTAGTATTTCGGATAATCTCTATGGCTACACCTTC. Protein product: CASSISDNLYGYTF.